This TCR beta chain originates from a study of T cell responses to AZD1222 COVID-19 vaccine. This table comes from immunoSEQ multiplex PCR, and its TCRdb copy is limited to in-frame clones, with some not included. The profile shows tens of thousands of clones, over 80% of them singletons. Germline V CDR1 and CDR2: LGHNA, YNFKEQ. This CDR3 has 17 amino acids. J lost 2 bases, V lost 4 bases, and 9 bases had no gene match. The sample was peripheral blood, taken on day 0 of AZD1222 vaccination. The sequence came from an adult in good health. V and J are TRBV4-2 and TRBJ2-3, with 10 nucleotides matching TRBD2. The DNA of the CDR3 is TGTGCCAGCAGCCCCCGGGGGAGCGGGGGGGCCACAGATACGCAGTATTTT. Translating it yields CASSPRGSGGATDTQYF.